The following is a T cell receptor beta chain sequence with its context. Its specificity is not known. Using unique molecular identifiers, the investigators prepared the TCRbeta library. One entry per CDR3 protein results from TCRdb running MiXCR on the PCR reads. The data hold about 440,000 distinct CDR3 sequences, with 43% observed a single time. This record belongs to a study of T-cell reconstitution after alpha-beta-depleted transplantation in children. Study outcomes and limitations: At one year after transplant, newly produced T cells mostly accounted for T-cell counts and diversity. Diversity of TCRbeta at day 60 was high in some patients, arising from surviving recipient T cells and thymic progenitors. Where alpha-beta T cells came from about two months after transplant was reportedly several hundred expanded graft clones.

Germline CDR1 reads SGHVS; CDR2 reads FNYEAQ. V gave up 6 bases and J gave up 3 bases, with 21 bases separating them. This CDR3 has 17 amino acids. Sequences were derived from PBMCs, sampled before TCRalphabeta/CD19-depleted stem cell transplant. The clonotype originates from a girl aged 2-10 years with aplastic anemia, due to receive a stem cell transplant. The J gene is TRBJ2-1, the V gene TRBV7-6, with D tentatively TRBD2 (5 bases). Here the CDR3 DNA reads TGTGCCAGCAGTAACGATGCAGCGGAACGGATCTACAATGAGCAGTTCTTC. The encoded protein is CASSNDAAERIYNEQFF.